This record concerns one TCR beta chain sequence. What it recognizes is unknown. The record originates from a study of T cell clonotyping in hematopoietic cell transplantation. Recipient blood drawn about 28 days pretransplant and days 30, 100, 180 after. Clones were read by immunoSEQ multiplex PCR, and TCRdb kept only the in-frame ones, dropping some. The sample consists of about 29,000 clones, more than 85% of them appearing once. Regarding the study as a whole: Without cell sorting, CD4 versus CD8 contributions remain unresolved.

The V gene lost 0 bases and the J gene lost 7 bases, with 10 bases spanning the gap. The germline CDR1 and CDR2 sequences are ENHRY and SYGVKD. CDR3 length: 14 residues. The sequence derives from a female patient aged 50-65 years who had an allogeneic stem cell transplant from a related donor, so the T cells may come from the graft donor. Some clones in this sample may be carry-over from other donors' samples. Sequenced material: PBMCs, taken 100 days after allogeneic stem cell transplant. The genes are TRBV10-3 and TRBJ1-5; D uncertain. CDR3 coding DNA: TGTGCCATCAGTGAGTCGGGGATAACACAGCCCCAGCATTTT. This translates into CAISESGITQPQHF.